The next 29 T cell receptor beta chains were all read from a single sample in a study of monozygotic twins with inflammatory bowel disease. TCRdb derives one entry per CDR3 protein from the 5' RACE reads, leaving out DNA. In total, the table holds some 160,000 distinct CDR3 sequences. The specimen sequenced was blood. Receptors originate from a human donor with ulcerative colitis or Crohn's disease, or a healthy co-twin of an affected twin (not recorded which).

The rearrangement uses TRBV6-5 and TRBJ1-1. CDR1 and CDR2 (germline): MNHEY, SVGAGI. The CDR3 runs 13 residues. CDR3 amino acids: CASSYSEGLKAFF.

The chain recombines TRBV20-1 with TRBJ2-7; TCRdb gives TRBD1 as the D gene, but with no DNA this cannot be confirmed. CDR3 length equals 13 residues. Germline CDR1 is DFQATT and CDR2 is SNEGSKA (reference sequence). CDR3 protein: CSADRQGRYEQYF.

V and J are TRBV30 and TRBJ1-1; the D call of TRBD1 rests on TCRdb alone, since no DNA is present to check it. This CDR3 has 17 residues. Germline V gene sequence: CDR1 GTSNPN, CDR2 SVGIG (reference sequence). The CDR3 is CAWSVDPTWTGNTEAFF. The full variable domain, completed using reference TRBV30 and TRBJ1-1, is SQTIHQWPATLVQPVGSPLSLECTVEGTSNPNLYWYRQAAGRGLQLLFYSVGIGQISSEVPQNLSASRPQDRQFILSSKKLLLSDSGFYLCAWSVDPTWTGNTEAFFGQGTRLTVV.

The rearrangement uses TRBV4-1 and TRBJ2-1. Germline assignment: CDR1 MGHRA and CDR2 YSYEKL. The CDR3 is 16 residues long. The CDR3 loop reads CASSPSGSGSYNEQFF.

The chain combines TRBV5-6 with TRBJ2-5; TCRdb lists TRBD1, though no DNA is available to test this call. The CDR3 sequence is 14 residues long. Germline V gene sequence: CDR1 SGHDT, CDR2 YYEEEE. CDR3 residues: CASSIQAIQETQYF.

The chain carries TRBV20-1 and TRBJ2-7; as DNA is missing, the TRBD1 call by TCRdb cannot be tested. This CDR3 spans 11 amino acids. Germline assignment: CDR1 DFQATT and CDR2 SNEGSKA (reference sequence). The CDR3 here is CSARQGYEQYF.

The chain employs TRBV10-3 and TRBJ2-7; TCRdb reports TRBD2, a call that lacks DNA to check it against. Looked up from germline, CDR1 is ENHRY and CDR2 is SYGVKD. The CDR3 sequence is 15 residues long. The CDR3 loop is CAISGHREGRDEQYF.

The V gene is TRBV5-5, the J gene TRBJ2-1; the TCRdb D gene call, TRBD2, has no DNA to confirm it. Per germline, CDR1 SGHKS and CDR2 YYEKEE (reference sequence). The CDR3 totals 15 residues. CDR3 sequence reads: CASSLDSGSYNEQFF.

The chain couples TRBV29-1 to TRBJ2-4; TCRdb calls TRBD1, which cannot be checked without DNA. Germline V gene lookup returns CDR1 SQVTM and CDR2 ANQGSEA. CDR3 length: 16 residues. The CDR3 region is CSVCRGTPIAKNIQYF.

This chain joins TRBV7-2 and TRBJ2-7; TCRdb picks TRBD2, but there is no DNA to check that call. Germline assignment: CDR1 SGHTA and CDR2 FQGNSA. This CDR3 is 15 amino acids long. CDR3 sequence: CASSLKLGPSYEQYF.

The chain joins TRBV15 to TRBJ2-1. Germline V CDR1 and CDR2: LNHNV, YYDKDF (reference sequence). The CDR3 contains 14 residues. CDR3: CATSRDLYGDEQFF.

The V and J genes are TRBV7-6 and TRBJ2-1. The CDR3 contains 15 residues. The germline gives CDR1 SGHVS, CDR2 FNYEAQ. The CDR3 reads CASSPRTVAYNEQFF.

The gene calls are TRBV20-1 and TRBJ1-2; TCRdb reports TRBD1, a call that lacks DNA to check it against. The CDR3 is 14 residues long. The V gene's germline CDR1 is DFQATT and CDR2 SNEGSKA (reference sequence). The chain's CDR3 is CSASATTGSFGYTF.

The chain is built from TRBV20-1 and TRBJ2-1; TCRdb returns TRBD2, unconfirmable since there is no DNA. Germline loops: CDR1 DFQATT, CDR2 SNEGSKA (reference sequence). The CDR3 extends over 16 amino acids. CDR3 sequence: CSARGLAGVTYNEQFF.

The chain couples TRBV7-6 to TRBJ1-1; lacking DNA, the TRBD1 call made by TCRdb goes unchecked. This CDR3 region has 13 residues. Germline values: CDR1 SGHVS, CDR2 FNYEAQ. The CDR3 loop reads CASSLKGGGGAFF.

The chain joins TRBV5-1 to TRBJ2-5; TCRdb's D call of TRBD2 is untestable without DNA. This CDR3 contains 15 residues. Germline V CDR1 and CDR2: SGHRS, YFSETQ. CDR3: CASSRVRGSRETQYF.

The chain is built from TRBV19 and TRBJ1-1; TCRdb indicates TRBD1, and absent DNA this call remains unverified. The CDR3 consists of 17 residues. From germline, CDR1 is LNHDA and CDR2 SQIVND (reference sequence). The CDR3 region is CASRPRQGAASNTEAFF.

CDR3 in amino acids: CAWSALGSYEQYF. This sequence joins TRBV30 and TRBJ2-7. The germline V gene has CDR1 GTSNPN and CDR2 SVGIG (reference sequence). The CDR3 consists of 13 residues.

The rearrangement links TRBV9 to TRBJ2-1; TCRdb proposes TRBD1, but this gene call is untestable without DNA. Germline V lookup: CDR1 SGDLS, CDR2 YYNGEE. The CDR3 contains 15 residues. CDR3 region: CASSVDVGGYNEQFF.

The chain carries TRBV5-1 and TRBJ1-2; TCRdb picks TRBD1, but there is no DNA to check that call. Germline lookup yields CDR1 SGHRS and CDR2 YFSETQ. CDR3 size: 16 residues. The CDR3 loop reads CASSPSVRGPNYGYTF. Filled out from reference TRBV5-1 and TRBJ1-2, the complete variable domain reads KAGVTQTPRYLIKTRGQQVTLSCSPISGHRSVSWYQQTPGQGLQFLFEYFSETQRNKGNFPGRFSGRQFSNSRSEMNVSTLELGDSALYLCASSPSVRGPNYGYTFGSGTRLTVV.

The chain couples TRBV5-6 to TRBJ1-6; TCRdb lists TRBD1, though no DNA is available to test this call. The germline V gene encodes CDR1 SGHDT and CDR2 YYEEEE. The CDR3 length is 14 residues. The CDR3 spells CASSADRANSPLHF.

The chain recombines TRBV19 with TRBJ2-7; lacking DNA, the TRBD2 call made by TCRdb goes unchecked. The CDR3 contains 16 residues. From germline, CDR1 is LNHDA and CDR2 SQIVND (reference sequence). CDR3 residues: CASSNGAGGMISEQYF.

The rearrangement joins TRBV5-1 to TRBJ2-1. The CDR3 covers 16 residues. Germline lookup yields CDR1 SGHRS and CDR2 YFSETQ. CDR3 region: CASSLTRRSSYNEQFF. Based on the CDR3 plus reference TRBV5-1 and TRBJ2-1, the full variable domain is KAGVTQTPRYLIKTRGQQVTLSCSPISGHRSVSWYQQTPGQGLQFLFEYFSETQRNKGNFPGRFSGRQFSNSRSEMNVSTLELGDSALYLCASSLTRRSSYNEQFFGPGTRLTVL.

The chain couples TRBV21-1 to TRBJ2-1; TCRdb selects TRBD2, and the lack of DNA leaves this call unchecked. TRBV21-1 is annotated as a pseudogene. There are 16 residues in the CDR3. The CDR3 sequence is CASSKSGLATYNEQFF.

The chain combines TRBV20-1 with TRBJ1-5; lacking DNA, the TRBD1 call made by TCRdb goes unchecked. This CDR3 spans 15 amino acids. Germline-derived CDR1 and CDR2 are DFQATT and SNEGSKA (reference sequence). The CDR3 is CSATEQGAGNQPQHF.

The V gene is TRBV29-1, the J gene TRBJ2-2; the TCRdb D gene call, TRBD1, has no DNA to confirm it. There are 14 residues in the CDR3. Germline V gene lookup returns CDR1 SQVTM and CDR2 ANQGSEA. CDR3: CSVDGLGGSRELFF.

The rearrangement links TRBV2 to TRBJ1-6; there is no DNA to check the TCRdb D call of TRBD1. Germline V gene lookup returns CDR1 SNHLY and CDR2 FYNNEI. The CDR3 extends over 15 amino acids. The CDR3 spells CASRAKGAGNSPLHF.

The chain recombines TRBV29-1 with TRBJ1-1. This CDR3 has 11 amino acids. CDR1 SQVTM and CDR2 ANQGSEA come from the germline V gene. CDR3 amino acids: CSVHGNTEAFF. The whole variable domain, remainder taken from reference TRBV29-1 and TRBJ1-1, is SAVISQKPSRDICQRGTSLTIQCQVDSQVTMMFWYRQQPGQSLTLIATANQGSEATYESGFVIDKFPISRPNLTFSTLTVSNMSPEDSSIYLCSVHGNTEAFFGQGTRLTVV.

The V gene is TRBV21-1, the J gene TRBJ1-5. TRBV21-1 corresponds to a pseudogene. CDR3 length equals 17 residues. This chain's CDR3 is CASTLSRGGFGNQPQHF.